Listed here are 27 T cell receptor beta chains from one sample, sequenced in a study of a mutant IDH1 vaccine in newly diagnosed glioma. Generated by immunoSEQ multiplex PCR, the TCRdb table keeps only in-frame clones and is missing some. The repertoire includes about 65,000 clones, around 83% of them detected once, and less than 5% sits in the top ten. No antigen has been identified for these receptors. Specified time point: week 23, last vaccination. A single vaccine dose contained 300 ug of mutant IDH1 20-mer peptide, and topical imiquimod was used with it. Sequences were derived from PBMCs, sampled from a glioma patient whose treatment included an IDH1 peptide vaccine. The receptor source for this set is a man aged 30 to 39 with glioma.

This rearrangement joins TRBV11-2 to TRBJ1-5; D unclear. V lost 5 bases to trimming and J lost 4 bases, with 6 bases between them. CDR3 length: 12 residues. Germline V CDR1 and CDR2: SGHAT, FQNNGV. The CDR3 reads CASSRRNQPQHF. Written as DNA, the CDR3 is TGTGCCAGCAGCCGACGGAATCAGCCCCAGCATTTT.

CDR3 DNA sequence: TGTGCCAGCAGCCCTCCCGGACTAGCGGGGTACGAGGCCCAGTACTTC. Amino acids: CASSPPGLAGYEAQYF. The J gene is TRBJ2-5, the V gene TRBV13, with 12 bases aligning to TRBD2. In germline, CDR1 is PRHDT, CDR2 FYEKMQ (reference sequence). The V gene end was trimmed by 5 bases and the J gene end by 9 bases; junction bases not matched to a gene: 13. The CDR3 extends over 16 amino acids. The complete variable domain, with remaining parts taken from reference TRBV13 and TRBJ2-5, reads AAGVIQSPRHLIKEKRETATLKCYPIPRHDTVYWYQQGPGQDPQFLISFYEKMQSDKGSIPDRFSAQQFSDYHSELNMSSLELGDSALYFCASSPPGLAGYEAQYFGPGTRLLVL.

The chain links TRBV7-9 to TRBJ1-2; D possibly corresponds to TRBD1 (6 bases). Germline loops: CDR1 SEHNR, CDR2 FQNEAQ (reference sequence). Between the trimmed V and J ends, which lost 2 bases and 0 bases, there was a span of 7 bases. The CDR3 runs to 14 residues. CDR3 in DNA: TGTGCCAGCAGCTTATGGACAGCTAACTATGGCTACACCTTC. Translated, it gives CASSLWTANYGYTF.

The chain has TRBV9 and TRBJ2-1; weak D call: TRBD2 (6 bases). The V and J ends lost 0 bases and 1 base respectively, with 8 bases between them. Germline V gene sequence: CDR1 SGDLS, CDR2 YYNGEE. The CDR3 is made up of 15 amino acids. In DNA form, the CDR3 reads TGTGCCAGCAGCGTAGTAGCGGTTTCCTACAATGAGCAGTTCTTC. This encodes CASSVVAVSYNEQFF.

CDR3 sequence: CASSWGSPLYEQYF. In DNA, the CDR3 is TGTGCCAGCAGTTGGGGATCACCTCTCTACGAGCAGTACTTC. V is TRBV6-1 and J is TRBJ2-7; D is uncertain. Trimming stripped 5 bases from V and 3 bases from J, with 14 bases between. Looked up from germline, CDR1 is MNHNS and CDR2 is SASEGT. The CDR3 covers 14 residues.

The J gene is TRBJ1-6, the V gene TRBV6-1; D is perhaps TRBD1 (6 bases). V lost 1 base, J lost 10 bases, and 17 bases lay in between. The length of the CDR3 is 16 residues. Germline lookup yields CDR1 MNHNS and CDR2 SASEGT. This chain's CDR3 is CASSEGLVGGGSPLHF. Here the CDR3 DNA reads TGTGCCAGCAGTGAAGGCCTTGTCGGGGGCGGATCACCCCTCCACTTT.

This clone appeared a few times. The chain uses TRBV5-4 and TRBJ2-7; TRBD2 might be the D (8 bases). The CDR3 spans 15 residues. V dropped 4 bases and J dropped 4 bases, with 18 bases sitting between them. Germline V lookup: CDR1 SGHNT, CDR2 YYREEE (reference sequence). CDR3 nucleotide sequence: TGTGCCAGCAGCCTAGGGGGCGGGGGGTTGTACGAGCAGTACTTC. Protein sequence: CASSLGGGGLYEQYF.

V usage is TRBV11-2 and J usage is TRBJ2-4; D unclear. V gave up 1 base and J gave up 0 bases, with 10 bases separating them. The CDR3 runs 16 residues. Germline V gene lookup returns CDR1 SGHAT and CDR2 FQNNGV. The CDR3 nucleotides are TGTGCCAGCAGCTTAGGTGTTAAACTAGCCAAAAACATTCAGTACTTC. Translation: CASSLGVKLAKNIQYF.

This chain's CDR3 is CASSGGTGNTIYF. In DNA, the CDR3 is TGTGCCAGCTCAGGAGGGACTGGAAACACCATATATTTT. The chain joins TRBV18 to TRBJ1-3, with D unclear. Germline CDR1 is KGHSH and CDR2 is LQKENI. CDR3 size: 13 residues. The V end lost 5 bases, the J end lost 2 bases, and 7 bases lay between the germline ends.

This chain links TRBV4-2 with TRBJ2-7; no clear D gene. The ends were cut back, 1 base at V and 4 bases at J, with 11 bases in the middle. The germline V gene encodes CDR1 LGHNA and CDR2 YNFKEQ. The CDR3 loop spans 14 amino acids. This CDR3 reads CASSQGEEPYEQYF. The CDR3 DNA reads TGTGCCAGCAGCCAAGGTGAGGAACCGTACGAGCAGTACTTC.

The chain carries TRBV18 and TRBJ2-5; D is undetermined. This CDR3 region has 15 residues. Trimming stripped 4 bases from V and 4 bases from J, with 16 bases between. The germline V gene has CDR1 KGHSH and CDR2 LQKENI. The CDR3 loop is CASSLGSGNGETQYF. The DNA for the CDR3 is TGTGCCAGCTCACTCGGGTCAGGAAATGGAGAGACCCAGTACTTC.

The rearrangement uses TRBV28 and TRBJ1-2; D gene ambiguous. Germline CDR1 is MDHEN and CDR2 is SYDVKM. The CDR3 has 14 residues. V gave up 4 bases and J gave up 3 bases, with 12 bases separating them. CDR3 protein: CASSSSMSHYGYTF. Written as DNA, the CDR3 is TGTGCCAGCAGTTCAAGCATGTCACACTATGGCTACACCTTC.

This chain joins TRBV6-5 and TRBJ1-1; 7 bases fit TRBD1. The V and J ends lost 2 bases and 4 bases, in that order; junction bases with no gene match: 4. Germline V gene data show CDR1 as MNHEY and CDR2 as SVGAGI. This CDR3 region has 14 residues. CDR3 in amino acids: CASSYAGQVTEAFF. The CDR3 DNA is TGTGCCAGCAGTTACGCCGGACAGGTCACTGAAGCTTTCTTT.

The chain recombines TRBV13 with TRBJ1-1, with D perhaps matching TRBD1 (5 bases). Germline loops: CDR1 PRHDT, CDR2 FYEKMQ (reference sequence). Between the trimmed V and J ends, which lost 5 bases and 9 bases, there was a span of 13 bases. CDR3 length equals 12 residues. This chain's CDR3 is CASSLTRTKAFF. The DNA for the CDR3 is TGTGCCAGCAGCCTTACTCGGACAAAAGCTTTCTTT.

This chain uses TRBV11-2 with TRBJ2-1; 12 bases agree with TRBD2. The CDR3 sequence is 16 residues long. From germline, CDR1 is SGHAT and CDR2 FQNNGV. V was pared by 4 bases and J by 6 bases, with 7 bases of the junction left unmatched. The CDR3 loop reads CASSSRLAGVFNEQFF. The DNA for the CDR3 is TGTGCCAGCAGCTCGCGACTAGCGGGGGTGTTCAATGAGCAGTTCTTC.

This chain connects TRBV7-9 to TRBJ2-4; 8 bases align to TRBD1. The CDR3 totals 16 residues. The ends lost 4 bases at V and 7 bases at J; junction bases unmatched: 12. Germline loops: CDR1 SEHNR, CDR2 FQNEAQ (reference sequence). Here the CDR3 reads CASSSPTGAMENIQYF. The CDR3 DNA follows: TGTGCCAGCAGCTCCCCGACAGGGGCGATGGAGAACATTCAGTACTTC. The variable domain in full, with the rest retrieved from reference TRBV7-9 and TRBJ2-4, is DTGVSQNPRHKITKRGQNVTFRCDPISEHNRLYWYRQTLGQGPEFLTYFQNEAQLEKSRLLSDRFSAERPKGSFSTLEIQRTEQGDSAMYLCASSSPTGAMENIQYFGAGTRLSVL.

This clone was observed a handful of times. The V gene is TRBV30, the J gene TRBJ1-1, with a tentative D call TRBD1 (5 bases). Per the germline V gene, CDR1 is GTSNPN and CDR2 is SVGIG (reference sequence). The ends were cut back, 6 bases at V and 0 bases at J, with 14 bases in the middle. The CDR3 sequence is 14 residues long. The CDR3 loop reads CACLHGGVNTEAFF. Written as DNA, the CDR3 is TGTGCCTGCCTACACGGGGGGGTGAACACTGAAGCTTTCTTT.

A note on this clone: A read error may produce the germline difference seen at one junction end. The chain links TRBV2 to TRBJ1-2; unclear D gene. CDR3 length: 8 amino acids. Germline-derived CDR1 and CDR2 are SNHLY and FYNNEI. Here the CDR3 DNA reads TGTGCCAGCAGTGATAGGTTCTTC. Translating it yields CASSDRFF.

This chain links TRBV6-1 with TRBJ1-2; weak D call: TRBD1 (5 bases). Trimming cost V 7 bases and J 7 bases, with 10 bases left between them. Germline V gene sequence: CDR1 MNHNS, CDR2 SASEGT. The CDR3 is 11 amino acids. The CDR3 is CASNQGTGYTF. The CDR3 DNA reads TGTGCCAGCAATCAGGGTACTGGCTACACCTTC.

CDR3 sequence (DNA): TGTGCCAGCAGCTTTTGGGGCAAGAGCTCCTACGAGCAGTACTTC. Protein: CASSFWGKSSYEQYF. The chain links TRBV5-6 to TRBJ2-7; D might be TRBD1 (5 bases). This CDR3 comprises 15 residues. V lost 2 bases, J lost 0 bases, and 12 bases lay in between. CDR1 SGHDT and CDR2 YYEEEE come from the germline V gene.

The chain has TRBV6-1 and TRBJ1-1, with TRBD1 matching over 8 bases. Losses at the gene ends were 0 bases for V and 4 bases for J; bases not matched to a gene: 7. The germline V gene has CDR1 MNHNS and CDR2 SASEGT. There are 16 residues in the CDR3. DNA for the CDR3: TGTGCCAGCAGTGAAGCTGATGGTACAGGGGGCACTGAAGCTTTCTTT. Translating gives CASSEADGTGGTEAFF.

This sequence joins TRBV5-1 and TRBJ1-2; TRBD1 is a possible D gene (5 bases). From germline, CDR1 is SGHRS and CDR2 YFSETQ. V lost 2 bases and J 1 base, leaving 12 bases between the germline ends. The CDR3 has 15 residues. The CDR3 DNA is TGCGCCAGCAGCTTAGGGCCCGACAGTAACTATGGCTACACCTTC. Protein: CASSLGPDSNYGYTF.

The rearrangement uses TRBV5-6 and TRBJ2-7; D possibly uses TRBD1 or TRBD2 (5 bases each). The germline CDR1 and CDR2 sequences are SGHDT and YYEEEE. This CDR3 comprises 14 residues. V was cut by 1 base and J by 2 bases, with 10 bases left in between. The CDR3 DNA reads TGTGCCAGCAGCTTGTATGGGGGAGCCTACGAGCAGTACTTC. Protein: CASSLYGGAYEQYF.

The chain employs TRBV5-1 and TRBJ2-5; 9 positions agree with TRBD2. V was clipped by 2 bases and J by 5 bases; unmatched bases: 7. The CDR3 runs 15 residues. Germline V gene data show CDR1 as SGHRS and CDR2 as YFSETQ. CDR3 protein: CASSFLAGREETQYF. The CDR3 DNA sequence: TGCGCCAGCAGCTTCCTAGCGGGGAGAGAGGAGACCCAGTACTTC. Filled out from reference TRBV5-1 and TRBJ2-5, the complete variable domain reads KAGVTQTPRYLIKTRGQQVTLSCSPISGHRSVSWYQQTPGQGLQFLFEYFSETQRNKGNFPGRFSGRQFSNSRSEMNVSTLELGDSALYLCASSFLAGREETQYFGPGTRLLVL.

The chain links TRBV29-1 to TRBJ2-7; D might be TRBD1 or TRBD2, each matching 6 bases. The CDR3 extends over 16 amino acids. The V end was cut by 4 bases, the J end by 0 bases, with 19 bases between. The germline gives CDR1 SQVTM, CDR2 ANQGSEA. The CDR3 loop is CSVAGGGPRNSYEQYF. CDR3 nucleotide sequence: TGCAGCGTTGCAGGAGGGGGACCTAGAAACTCCTACGAGCAGTACTTC.

This chain joins TRBV7-9 and TRBJ2-7; D call uncertain. The germline V and J ends were trimmed by 5 bases and 4 bases, with 15 bases remaining between them. This CDR3 comprises 14 residues. Germline loops: CDR1 SEHNR, CDR2 FQNEAQ (reference sequence). CDR3 residues: CASSVMSGSYEQYF. DNA for the CDR3: TGTGCCAGCAGCGTCATGTCGGGCTCTTACGAGCAGTACTTC.

The genes are TRBV15 and TRBJ2-7; TRBD1 agrees at 8 bases. Trimming removed 5 bases from V and 0 bases from J; junction bases left unmatched: 6. Germline V CDR1 and CDR2: LNHNV, YYDKDF (reference sequence). The CDR3 runs 15 residues. The CDR3 DNA sequence: TGTGCCACCAGCGGAGGACAGGGACTCTCCTACGAGCAGTACTTC. Protein: CATSGGQGLSYEQYF. The full variable domain, with the rest looked up from reference TRBV15 and TRBJ2-7, is DAMVIQNPRYQVTQFGKPVTLSCSQTLNHNVMYWYQQKSSQAPKLLFHYYDKDFNNEADTPDNFQSRRPNTSFCFLDIRSPGLGDTAMYLCATSGGQGLSYEQYFGPGTRLTVT.